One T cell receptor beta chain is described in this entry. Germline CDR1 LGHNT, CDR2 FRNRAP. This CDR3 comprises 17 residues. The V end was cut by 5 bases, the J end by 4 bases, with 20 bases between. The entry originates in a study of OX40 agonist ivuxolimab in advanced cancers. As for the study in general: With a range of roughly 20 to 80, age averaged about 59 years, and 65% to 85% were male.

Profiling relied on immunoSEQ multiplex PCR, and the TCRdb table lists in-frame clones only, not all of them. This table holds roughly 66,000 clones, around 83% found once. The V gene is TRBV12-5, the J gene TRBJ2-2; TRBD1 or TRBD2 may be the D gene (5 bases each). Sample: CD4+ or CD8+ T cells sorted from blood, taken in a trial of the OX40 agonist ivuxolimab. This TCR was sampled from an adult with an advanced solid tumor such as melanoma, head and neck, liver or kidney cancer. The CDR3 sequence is CASGPARGLGPTGELFF. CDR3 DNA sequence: TGTGCTAGTGGTCCCGCGCGCGGGTTGGGGCCCACCGGGGAGCTGTTTTTT.